The 14 T cell receptor beta chains below all came from one sample that was sequenced in a study of blood T cells in healthy people across ages (dated by TCRdb to between 2015 and 2017). The method behind the library was 5' RACE. The instrument given in TCRdb is Illumina HiSeq 2500. A second PCR of roughly 6 to 12 cycles was performed with a sample-barcoded 5' primer and a J-beta primer mix. Clones were called with MiXCR by TCRdb after fastp trimmed the public reads at Q25, and only in-frame beta chains were retained. Rows with one shared CDR3 protein collapse into an entry with the most common genes and DNA. For this sample there are 1.5 million to 2 million distinct CDR3 sequences; over 25% appear just once. The biggest ten clones account for more than 6% of the sample. What was sequenced was blood. These receptor sequences come from a woman aged 25 to 39 in good health.

This clonotype was recorded at least ten times. The rearrangement links TRBV5-1 to TRBJ2-7, with TRBD1 matching 9 bases. Germline V gives CDR1 SGHRS, CDR2 YFSETQ. V shed 0 bases and J 5 bases; nucleotides not matched to a gene: 3. The CDR3 is 14 residues long. CDR3 sequence (DNA): TGCGCCAGCAGCTTGGGAAACAGGGGGCACGAGCAGTACTTC. This gives the protein CASSLGNRGHEQYF.

This chain uses TRBV12-5 with TRBJ1-1, with TRBD1 matching 8 bases. J lost 1 base, V lost 3 bases, and 4 bases had no gene match. This CDR3 comprises 15 residues. Germline loops: CDR1 LGHNT, CDR2 FRNRAP. The CDR3 region has the DNA TGTGCTAGTGGTTTCGGACAGGGAAAGAACACTGAAGCTTTCTTT. As protein: CASGFGQGKNTEAFF.

Worth noting for this clonotype: This may stem from a read error, because a much larger clone lies one nucleotide away. The J gene is TRBJ2-1, the V gene TRBV6-1; 7 bases agree with TRBD1. Per germline, CDR1 MNHNS and CDR2 SASEGT. The CDR3 is 14 residues long. CDR3 nucleotides: TGTACCAGCAGAGAGGGACAGCCTCACAATGAGCAGTTCTTC. Translation: CTSREGQPHNEQFF.

As for this clonotype: A much larger clone sits a single nucleotide away, making a read error possible. This chain joins TRBV20-1 and TRBJ2-7; a weak D match, TRBD2 (5 bases). The CDR3 is 14 residues long. Germline assignment: CDR1 DFQATT and CDR2 SNEGSKA (reference sequence). The germline V and J ends were trimmed by 3 bases and 0 bases, with 12 bases remaining between them. DNA for the CDR3: TGCAGTGCTAGTCCGCGCGGGCCCTCCTACGAGCAGTACTTC. It yields the protein CSASPRGPSYEQYF.

Concerning this clonotype: Possible read error: a much larger clone is one base away. The chain uses TRBV20-1 and TRBJ2-3; 10 nucleotides match TRBD1. There are 16 residues in the CDR3. Looked up from germline, CDR1 is DFQATT and CDR2 is SNEGSKA (reference sequence). As DNA, the CDR3 is TGCAGTGCTAGAGGCGGGACAGGGGCCTACACAGATACGCGGTATTTT. Its protein is CSARGGTGAYTDTRYF.

V usage is TRBV27 and J usage is TRBJ1-5; D ambiguous. This CDR3 is built from 12 residues. Trimming removed 5 bases from V and 9 bases from J, with 11 bases in between. Germline CDR1 MNHEY, CDR2 SMNVEV (reference sequence). This CDR3 reads CASSPAWGPQHF. The CDR3 DNA reads TGTGCCAGCAGTCCCGCGTGGGGGCCCCAGCATTTT.

Points on this clonotype: A read error is possible here, since a much larger clone lies one base away. The chain carries TRBV7-7 and TRBJ2-4; 8 bases map to TRBD2. The CDR3 is made up of 14 amino acids. Germline V CDR1 and CDR2: SSHAT, FNYEAQ (reference sequence). V lost 5 bases and J lost 13; bases outside the gene matches: 13. Here the CDR3 DNA reads TGTGCCAGCAGCCCAGCGGGAGTGTCCTACAAGCAGTACTTC. Its protein is CASSPAGVSYKQYF.

There are a few counts of this clonotype. The chain couples TRBV7-2 to TRBJ2-5; the D is unclear. There are 14 residues in the CDR3. V was clipped by 7 bases and J by 1 base, with 13 bases between them. Germline V gene sequence: CDR1 SGHTA, CDR2 FQGNSA. CDR3 bases: TGTGCCAGCACCTTTACAGTAGCCCAAGAGACCCAGTACTTC. Encoded protein: CASTFTVAQETQYF. Full variable domain (missing parts from reference TRBV7-2 and TRBJ2-5): GAGVSQSPSNKVTEKGKDVELRCDPISGHTALYWYRQSLGQGLEFLIYFQGNSAPDKSGLPSDRFSAERTGGSVSTLTIQRTQQEDSAVYLCASTFTVAQETQYFGPGTRLLVL.

CDR3 sequence: CASSRNRGEYNEQFF. CDR3 DNA: TGTGCCAGCAGCCGGAACAGGGGAGAGTACAATGAGCAGTTCTTC. The chain uses TRBV7-9 and TRBJ2-1; 7 bases agree with TRBD1. Germline V gene data show CDR1 as SEHNR and CDR2 as FQNEAQ (reference sequence). V dropped 5 bases and J dropped 4; count of bases not matched to a gene: 8. The CDR3 sequence is 15 residues long.

The genes are TRBV11-2 and TRBJ1-2; possible D gene TRBD1, 5 bases. CDR1 SGHAT and CDR2 FQNNGV come from the germline V gene. The V gene lost 5 bases and the J gene lost 2 bases, with 15 bases spanning the gap. This CDR3 contains 15 residues. CDR3: CASSLAVGGNYGYTF. The CDR3, as DNA: TGTGCCAGCAGCCTCGCGGTGGGGGGAAACTATGGCTACACCTTC.

This clonotype appeared many times. The chain recombines TRBV7-2 with TRBJ2-7; 11 bases agree with TRBD1. The V segment lost 4 bases and the J segment 6 bases; nucleotides outside the gene matches: 5. Germline V gene sequence: CDR1 SGHTA, CDR2 FQGNSA. The CDR3 has 14 amino acids. The CDR3 protein is CASSWDRGTVEQYF. The CDR3 coding sequence is TGTGCCAGCAGCTGGGACAGGGGGACGGTCGAGCAGTACTTC.

In its sample, this clonotype was seen many times. The chain joins TRBV29-1 to TRBJ2-7, with TRBD1 matching over 10 bases. Germline lookup yields CDR1 SQVTM and CDR2 ANQGSEA. J was trimmed by 5 bases and V by 3 bases; bases with no gene match: 10. The CDR3 covers 15 residues. CDR3 loop: CSVDQAGQGTHEQYF. CDR3 DNA: TGCAGCGTTGATCAGGCGGGACAGGGGACCCACGAGCAGTACTTC.

The sample holds one count of this clonotype. The genes are TRBV5-1 and TRBJ1-1, with a tentative D call TRBD1 (5 bases). Trimming cost V 1 base and J 7 bases, with 8 bases left between them. The V gene's germline CDR1 is SGHRS and CDR2 YFSETQ. This CDR3 is 12 amino acids long. In DNA form, the CDR3 reads TGCGCCAGCAGCTTGTTCGACAGTGAAGCTTTCTTT. It specifies CASSLFDSEAFF.

This clonotype showed up just a few times. The chain recombines TRBV29-1 with TRBJ1-1; TRBD1 might be the D (6 bases). The germline V gene has CDR1 SQVTM and CDR2 ANQGSEA. The CDR3 totals 17 residues. Trimming took off 5 bases at V and 1 base at J, with 23 bases between the two ends. CDR3 sequence (DNA): TGCAGCGTTTCCCCTAGGGGGGGCGAAAATCGGAACACTGAAGCTTTCTTT. Protein: CSVSPRGGENRNTEAFF.